A selection of T cell receptor beta chains follows, all from one sample in a study of a mutant IDH1 vaccine in newly diagnosed glioma. The assay was immunoSEQ multiplex PCR, and TCRdb's table has in-frame clones only and misses some. The repertoire includes around 62,000 clones, around 91% of them detected once, and approximately 2% sits in the top ten. These receptors' targets are unknown. The specimen comprised PBMCs, sampled from a glioma patient whose treatment included an IDH1 peptide vaccine. Receptors were obtained from a man aged 40-49 years with glioma. CDR3s include the opening cysteine and the closing phenylalanine or tryptophan. D genes are given only for firm matches. Where a row states a size, it is once, few, many or the class of an expanded clone; other rows omit it.

clone size,CDR3 length,J gene,V gene,D gene,CDR3 DNA,CDR3 protein
-,14,TRBJ1-1,TRBV7-3,-,TGTGCCAGCAGCCCGGGAGGGGGTGGGACTGAAGCTTTCTTT,CASSPGGGGTEAFF
once,17,TRBJ1-1,TRBV27,-,TGTGCCAGCAGTTTCTCGGCAGGGCGGACAAGGAACACTGAAGCTTTCTTT,CASSFSAGRTRNTEAFF
-,15,TRBJ1-6,TRBV11-2,TRBD1,TGTGCCAGCAGCTCAGTCAGGGGGAGCGGTTCACCCCTCCACTTT,CASSSVRGSGSPLHF
-,15,TRBJ1-2,TRBV2,-,TGTGCCAGCAGTGAAGCAGGCTCGGCTAACTATGGCTACACCTTC,CASSEAGSANYGYTF
once,14,TRBJ1-1,TRBV6-1,TRBD1,TGTGCCAGCAGGACCGGGACAGTGAACACTGAAGCTTTCTTT,CASRTGTVNTEAFF
-,14,TRBJ1-3,TRBV4-3,-,TGCGCCAGCAGCCAAACCACCGCCGGAAACACCATATATTTT,CASSQTTAGNTIYF
-,15,TRBJ1-2,TRBV7-2,TRBD1,TGTGCCAGCAGCTCAACCAGACAGGGGAACTATGGCTACACCTTC,CASSSTRQGNYGYTF
-,14,TRBJ1-1,TRBV5-6,TRBD1,TGTGCCAGCAGCGCCGGGGACAGATTCACTGAAGCTTTCTTT,CASSAGDRFTEAFF
-,12,TRBJ2-2,TRBV19,-,TGTGCCAGTAGTATGTCCCAGGGGGAGCTGTTTTTT,CASSMSQGELFF
-,14,TRBJ1-2,TRBV10-3,TRBD1,TGTGCCATCAGTGGGGACAGAGGGGGCTATGGCTACACCTTC,CAISGDRGGYGYTF
few,14,TRBJ1-5,TRBV2,TRBD1,TGTGCCAGCAGTGACAGAGGGGGCCGGCAGCCCCAGCATTTT,CASSDRGGRQPQHF
-,18,TRBJ2-5,TRBV7-6,TRBD2,TGTGCCAGCAGCCCCTGGACTAGCCTAGGCCGGGTGACGGAGACCCAGTACTTC,CASSPWTSLGRVTETQYF
-,13,TRBJ1-1,TRBV28,-,TGTGCCAGCAGAAAAACAGGGAACACTGAAGCTTTCTTT,CASRKTGNTEAFF
once,13,TRBJ1-6,TRBV2,TRBD1,TGTGCCAGCAGTGGACAGGGCGATTCACCCCTCCACTTT,CASSGQGDSPLHF
-,16,TRBJ2-1,TRBV11-2,-,TGTGCCAGCAGCCCCGATCGCGGAAGCTCCTACAATGAGCAGTTCTTC,CASSPDRGSSYNEQFF
once,16,TRBJ2-1,TRBV28,TRBD2,TGTGCCAGCAGCCCAACGGTAGCGGGAGGTCTCAATGAGCAGTTCTTC,CASSPTVAGGLNEQFF
-,12,TRBJ1-2,TRBV28,-,TGTGCCAGCAGTTCGCCCGGCTATGGCTACACCTTC,CASSSPGYGYTF
-,16,TRBJ2-7,TRBV18,TRBD2,TGTGCCAGCTCACCAGATTTAGCGGGACGATCCTACGAGCAGTACTTC,CASSPDLAGRSYEQYF
few,14,TRBJ1-3,TRBV27,-,TGTGCCAGCAGTCCATGGGGAGCTGGAAACACCATATATTTT,CASSPWGAGNTIYF
-,16,TRBJ2-5,TRBV11-2,-,TGTGCCAGCAGCGGAGGGTCCTTAGGGAAGGGGGAGACCCAGTACTTC,CASSGGSLGKGETQYF
few,15,TRBJ1-1,TRBV7-9,TRBD1,TGTGCCAGCAGCGGAGAACAGGGGGCGATCACTGAAGCTTTCTTT,CASSGEQGAITEAFF
-,14,TRBJ2-3,TRBV19,-,TGTGCCAGTAGTTTGAATCGCCGCACAGATACGCAGTATTTT,CASSLNRRTDTQYF
-,17,TRBJ1-3,TRBV4-1,-,TGCGCCAGCAGCCGCTTCGCCGGATTCAGCTCTGGAAACACCATATATTTT,CASSRFAGFSSGNTIYF
-,15,TRBJ1-5,TRBV19,-,TGTGCCAGTAGTATCGCTGAGGGATCCAATCAGCCCCAGCATTTT,CASSIAEGSNQPQHF
-,14,TRBJ2-2,TRBV5-1,-,TGCGCCAGCAGCTTGGCCGCTAGCACCGGGGAGCTGTTTTTT,CASSLAASTGELFF